A single sample is the source of the 5 T cell receptor beta chains below, sequenced in a study of blood T cell repertoires in COVID-19. Only in-frame clones appear in the TCRdb table, and some are missing; sequencing was by immunoSEQ multiplex PCR. The sample holds roughly 200,000 clones; roughly 75% are singletons and the top ten take less than 7%. The sample comprised peripheral blood. Every receptor here comes from a woman aged 70-85 years with acute or convalescent COVID-19.

This clone turned up a few times. This chain uses TRBV7-9 with TRBJ1-1, with 9 bases that match TRBD1. J was trimmed by 3 bases and V by 1 base; bases with no gene match: 6. Germline assignment: CDR1 SEHNR and CDR2 FQNEAQ (reference sequence). This CDR3 has 16 amino acids. The CDR3 nucleotides are TGTGCCAGCAGCTTAGAACAGGGGGCGCAGGACACTGAAGCTTTCTTT. This codes for CASSLEQGAQDTEAFF.

The chain recombines TRBV20-1 with TRBJ2-1, with D maybe TRBD2 (6 bases). The CDR3 consists of 11 residues. Deletions cut 2 bases from V and 9 bases from J, with 8 bases between. Looked up from germline, CDR1 is DFQATT and CDR2 is SNEGSKA (reference sequence). Here the CDR3 DNA reads TGCAGTGCTAGACCGGGAGTTGAGCAGTTCTTC. Its translation is CSARPGVEQFF.

The count of this clone is one. The chain couples TRBV11-2 to TRBJ2-1; 7 nucleotides line up with TRBD1. This CDR3 region has 13 residues. Germline CDR1 is SGHAT and CDR2 is FQNNGV. The J segment lost 5 bases and the V segment lost 4 bases, leaving 2 bases of the junction unmatched. CDR3 nucleotides: TGTGCCAGCAGCTATGACAGGGACAATGAGCAGTTCTTC. This sequence encodes CASSYDRDNEQFF.

This chain's CDR3 is CASSSRDRDEQFF. The CDR3 DNA sequence: TGTGCCAGCAGCTCGCGGGACCGCGATGAGCAGTTCTTC. V and J are TRBV11-3 and TRBJ2-1; D possibly corresponds to TRBD2 (6 bases). CDR1 SGHNT and CDR2 YENEEA come from the germline V gene. The CDR3 loop spans 13 amino acids. V was pared by 4 bases and J by 8 bases, with 12 bases between.

The V gene is TRBV6-5, the J gene TRBJ2-2; the D is unclear. Germline V gene lookup returns CDR1 MNHEY and CDR2 SVGAGI. CDR3 length equals 12 residues. V lost 9 bases to trimming and J lost 5 bases, with 10 bases between them. CDR3 protein: CASDTRTGELFF. The CDR3 DNA reads TGTGCCAGTGACACCCGAACCGGGGAGCTGTTTTTT.